One and the same sample provided the 9 T cell receptor beta chains below, sequenced in a study of OX40 agonist ivuxolimab in advanced cancers. The data were produced by immunoSEQ multiplex PCR, yet TCRdb's version contains in-frame clones alone and is incomplete. Here the sample spans 85,000 to 90,000 clones, roughly 85% being singletons. Sequenced here: CD4+ or CD8+ T cells sorted from blood, sampled in a trial of the OX40 agonist ivuxolimab. These receptors all come from an adult with an advanced solid tumor such as melanoma, head and neck, liver or kidney cancer.

The CDR3 DNA is TGTGCCAGTAGGACGAGAAGGGGTAACACCGGGGAGCTGTTTTTT. Translating it yields CASRTRRGNTGELFF. The chain has TRBV19 and TRBJ2-2; tentatively, D is TRBD1 (5 bases). The CDR3 sequence is 15 residues long. The germline CDR1 and CDR2 sequences are LNHDA and SQIVND (reference sequence). The V gene lost 6 bases and the J gene lost 2 bases, with 13 bases spanning the gap.

The gene calls are TRBV12-5 and TRBJ2-1; D may be TRBD2 (5 bases). This CDR3 is built from 15 residues. Trimming cost V 7 bases and J 6 bases, with 19 bases left between them. Germline CDR1 reads LGHNT; CDR2 reads FRNRAP. CDR3 amino acids: CASAEGPSLINEQFF. As DNA, the CDR3 is TGTGCTAGTGCCGAGGGCCCCTCTCTAATCAATGAGCAGTTCTTC.

This sequence joins TRBV6-5 and TRBJ2-2; 7 nucleotides line up with TRBD1. J was trimmed by 4 bases and V by 4 bases; bases with no gene match: 6. This CDR3 spans 15 amino acids. Germline V lookup: CDR1 MNHEY, CDR2 SVGAGI. The CDR3: CASSSPGQPTGELFF. The CDR3 DNA reads as TGTGCCAGCAGTTCTCCGGGACAGCCCACCGGGGAGCTGTTTTTT.

This chain connects TRBV19 to TRBJ1-3, with a weak D call TRBD1 (6 bases). Germline V lookup: CDR1 LNHDA, CDR2 SQIVND (reference sequence). Trimming pared 5 bases from V and 4 bases from J, leaving 15 bases between. The CDR3 has 15 amino acids. CDR3 loop: CASSPRWGTGNTIYF. For the CDR3, the DNA is TGTGCCAGTAGTCCCCGTTGGGGGACAGGAAACACCATATATTTT.

The chain links TRBV5-6 to TRBJ2-3, with 9 bases identical to TRBD1. Germline lookup yields CDR1 SGHDT and CDR2 YYEEEE. The CDR3 totals 15 residues. After removal of 4 bases from V and 2 bases from J, the junction contained 5 bases not matched to a gene. CDR3 in DNA: TGTGCCAGCAGCGGGAGGACAGGGGCCACAGATACGCAGTATTTT. This codes for CASSGRTGATDTQYF.

The chain is built from TRBV5-6 and TRBJ1-1; D is uncertain. Germline values: CDR1 SGHDT, CDR2 YYEEEE. The ends were cut back, 5 bases at V and 1 base at J, with 6 bases in the middle. This CDR3 is 12 amino acids long. The CDR3 sequence is CASSPANTEAFF. DNA for the CDR3: TGTGCCAGCAGTCCGGCGAACACTGAAGCTTTCTTT.

This rearrangement joins TRBV6-5 to TRBJ1-1; D unresolved. Trimming took off 5 bases at V and 4 bases at J, with 14 bases between the two ends. The CDR3 sequence is 14 residues long. Germline-derived CDR1 and CDR2 are MNHEY and SVGAGI. CDR3 loop: CASSQRTWATEAFF. CDR3 bases: TGTGCCAGCAGTCAAAGGACCTGGGCCACTGAAGCTTTCTTT.

The V gene is TRBV29-1, the J gene TRBJ2-5; unclear D gene. Trimming removed 6 bases at V and 5 bases at J, with 22 bases between. Germline V gene lookup returns CDR1 SQVTM and CDR2 ANQGSEA. The CDR3 is 15 residues long. CDR3 DNA: TGCAGCGTAGTTATATACCGTGGACGACGGGAGACCCAGTACTTC. It encodes CSVVIYRGRRETQYF.

This chain connects TRBV5-1 to TRBJ1-4; possibly TRBD1 for D (6 bases). CDR1 and CDR2 (germline): SGHRS, YFSETQ. This CDR3 has 13 residues. Trimming shortened V by 9 bases and J by 7 bases, and 16 bases separated the two germline ends. CDR3 nucleotides: TGCGCCACCTCGAGGGGGGTCGGTGAAAAACTGTTTTTT. Protein sequence: CATSRGVGEKLFF.